The 8 T cell receptor beta chains listed next were all sequenced from one sample in a study of shared clonotypes between healthy human individuals. Profiled with immunoSEQ multiplex PCR; TCRdb holds only in-frame clones, not every one. The table has around 370,000 clones, 95% to 97% seen once. Source material: memory CD8+ T cells sorted from blood. Regarding subset: CD45RO+ cells pooled with CCR7-negative TemRA cells. These receptors all come from a man aged 25 to 45 in good health.

The CDR3 DNA reads TGCGCCAGCAGCTTGGCACAGTTCATGAACACTGAAGCTTTCTTT. Its protein is CASSLAQFMNTEAFF. The chain joins TRBV5-1 to TRBJ1-1, with D unresolved. Trimming removed 0 bases from V and 0 bases from J, with 9 bases in between. This CDR3 is built from 15 residues. Germline CDR1 is SGHRS and CDR2 is YFSETQ.

The J gene is TRBJ1-2, the V gene TRBV10-2; D gene uncertain. V gave up 2 bases and J gave up 3 bases, with 1 base separating them. This CDR3 spans 11 amino acids. Germline CDR1 reads WSHSY; CDR2 reads SAAADI. CDR3 in DNA: TGCGCCAGCAGTGAGGACTATGGCTACACCTTC. Its protein product is CASSEDYGYTF.

This clone was seen once. The CDR3 nucleotides read TGTGCCAGCAGTTTCCTACAGGGTAGCAATCAGCCCCAGCATTTT. This translates into CASSFLQGSNQPQHF. The chain is built from TRBV28 and TRBJ1-5; weak D call: TRBD1 (6 bases). The CDR3 contains 15 residues. CDR1 is MDHEN, CDR2 SYDVKM, per germline. Trimming cost V 3 bases and J 0 bases, with 9 bases left between them.

The chain employs TRBV21-1 and TRBJ2-7; TRBD1 reflects the table's D call only, with no check against the DNA. TRBV21-1 is designated a pseudogene. This CDR3 contains 16 residues. The CDR3 DNA is TGTGCCAGCAGCGTACGGAGACAGGCCCGAGGGGGCGAGCAGTACTTC. The encoded protein is CASSVRRQARGGEQYF.

The CDR3 sequence is CASSYSGDRVAYEQYF. DNA of the CDR3: TGTGCCAGCAGTTACTCGGGGGACAGGGTAGCATACGAGCAGTACTTC. The rearrangement uses TRBV6-6 and TRBJ2-7; 9 bases are shared with TRBD1. In germline, CDR1 is MNHNY, CDR2 SVGAGI (reference sequence). The V gene end was trimmed by 0 bases and the J gene end by 4 bases; junction bases not matched to a gene: 7. The CDR3 length is 16 residues.

The chain carries TRBV13 and TRBJ2-5; a possible D gene is TRBD2 (5 bases). Germline values: CDR1 PRHDT, CDR2 FYEKMQ (reference sequence). Trimming shortened V by 3 bases and J by 4 bases, and 9 bases separated the two germline ends. The CDR3 has 13 residues. The CDR3 coding sequence is TGTGCCAGCAGCTTCGGACTGTTAGAGACCCAGTACTTC. Encoded protein: CASSFGLLETQYF.

J is TRBJ1-6 and V is TRBV28, with 7 bases aligning to TRBD1. This CDR3 has 16 amino acids. Germline V CDR1 and CDR2: MDHEN, SYDVKM. V lost 10 bases to trimming and J lost 9 bases; unmatched junction nucleotides: 18. The CDR3 here is CATLASTGRRVSPLHF. The DNA of the CDR3 is TGTGCCACGCTGGCTTCGACAGGGCGCCGGGTTTCACCCCTCCACTTT.

This chain links TRBV5-1 with TRBJ2-3, with 11 nucleotides matching TRBD2. The CDR3 loop spans 18 amino acids. CDR1 and CDR2 (germline): SGHRS, YFSETQ. Unmatched junction bases numbered 11, after V lost 4 bases and J lost 1 base. In DNA form, the CDR3 reads TGCGCCAGCAGCCAAACTAGCGGGAGTGGACGGCGCACAGATACGCAGTATTTT. This gives the protein CASSQTSGSGRRTDTQYF.